This TCR beta chain was profiled in a study of T-cell memory formation after mild COVID-19. Study information: Largely, TCR clusters stayed within a single donor.

About this clonotype itself: Its antigen is not known.

TCRdb called the 5' RACE reads again in MiXCR, with one record for every CDR3 protein. The table includes roughly 410,000 distinct CDR3 sequences, roughly 26% detected once. Study-level points and caveats: The pre-infection memory compartment contained some responding clones, suggesting cross-reactive memory joined.

The CDR3 sequence is 16 residues long. The V and J ends lost 3 bases and 0 bases respectively, with 11 bases between them. Germline V gives CDR1 KGHSH, CDR2 LQKENI. The chain uses TRBV18 and TRBJ1-4; no clear D gene. The clonotype originates from an adult woman who had mild COVID-19 (a few samples of this study predate the infection). Cell type and time point are not known. Sequenced sample: PBMCs or a T cell subset sorted from them (not recorded which). This chain's CDR3 is CASSPRQPATNEKLFF. As DNA, the CDR3 is TGTGCCAGCTCACCTAGACAACCCGCAACTAATGAAAAACTGTTTTTT. The complete variable domain, with remaining parts taken from reference TRBV18 and TRBJ1-4, reads NAGVMQNPRHLVRRRGQEARLRCSPMKGHSHVYWYRQLPEEGLKFMVYLQKENIIDESGMPKERFSAEFPKEGPSILRIQQVVRGDSAAYFCASSPRQPATNEKLFFGSGTQLSVL.